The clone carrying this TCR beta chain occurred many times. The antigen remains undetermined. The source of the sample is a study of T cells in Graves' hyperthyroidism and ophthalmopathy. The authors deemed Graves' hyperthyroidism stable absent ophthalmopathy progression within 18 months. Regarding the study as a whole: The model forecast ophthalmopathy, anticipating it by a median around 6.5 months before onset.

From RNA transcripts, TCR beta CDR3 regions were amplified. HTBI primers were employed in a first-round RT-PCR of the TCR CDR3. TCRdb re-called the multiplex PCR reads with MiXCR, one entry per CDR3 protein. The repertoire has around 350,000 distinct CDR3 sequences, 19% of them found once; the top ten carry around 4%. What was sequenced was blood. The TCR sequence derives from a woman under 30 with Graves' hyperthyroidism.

The CDR3 DNA sequence: TGTGCCAGCAGCTTATATGCCGCGAACACCGGGGAGCTGTTTTTT. Translating it yields CASSLYAANTGELFF. The rearrangement joins TRBV7-2 to TRBJ2-2; D unclear. CDR1 is SGHTA, CDR2 FQGNSA, per germline. This CDR3 is 15 amino acids long. Trimming took 2 bases from V and 0 from J, leaving 7 bases between them.